Described below is a single T cell receptor beta chain sequence and its context. CDR1 GTSNPN and CDR2 SVGIG come from the germline V gene (reference sequence). This CDR3 has 15 amino acids. With V trimmed by 4 bases and J by 0 bases, 4 bases remained unmatched. The sample originates from a study of blood T cell repertoires in COVID-19. Study-level information: The United States, Italy and Spain were the sources of the acute and convalescent COVID-19 samples. Sources were T cells, B-cell-depleted T cells, or PBMCs; the material itself was cDNA or gDNA.

Methods used by the authors: Researchers report that nucleated cell counts were estimated from reference gene primer amplification. Some clones are missing from TCRdb's copy, which holds only in-frame ones; the method was immunoSEQ multiplex PCR. For V, J and clone size, that table is used; D and trimming come from the DNA. The sample lists about 87,000 clones, around 86% occurring once. The receptor was derived from a middle-aged man with acute or convalescent COVID-19. Input material: peripheral blood. The J gene is TRBJ2-3, the V gene TRBV30; 10 bases are shared with TRBD2. This chain's CDR3 is CAWNSGGFSTDTQYF. The CDR3 DNA sequence: TGTGCCTGGAATAGCGGGGGGTTTAGCACAGATACGCAGTATTTT.